A selection of T cell receptor beta chains follows, all from one sample in a study of beta chain features in type 1 diabetes. Sequenced by immunoSEQ multiplex PCR; TCRdb stores in-frame clones only, minus some. The table includes roughly 730,000 clones, around 15% detected once. The sample was naive CD4+ T cells from blood. The source is a man aged 18 to 30 with type 1 diabetes. Each CDR3 is given with its conserved first and last residue. The D gene is left open where the match is weak. Size values are once, few and many counts, or a class for expanded clones, and some rows have none.

TRBV4-1	17	TRBD1	.	TRBJ2-7	CASSHLARGQRAYEQYF	TGCGCCAGCAGCCATTTGGCGAGGGGGCAAAGGGCCTACGAGCAGTACTTC
TRBV7-2	13	.	.	TRBJ1-1	CASAGGPNTEAFF	TGTGCCAGCGCCGGAGGACCGAACACTGAAGCTTTCTTT
TRBV4-2	16	.	few	TRBJ2-6	CASSPSVTVGANVLTF	TGTGCCAGCAGCCCTAGCGTCACGGTTGGGGCCAACGTCCTGACTTTC
TRBV6-1	14	TRBD2	.	TRBJ2-3	CASFSGESTDTQYF	TGTGCCTCGTTTAGCGGGGAAAGCACAGATACGCAGTATTTT
TRBV10-3	14	.	few	TRBJ2-3	CAIMVSTASDTQYF	TGTGCCATCATGGTCTCCACAGCATCAGATACGCAGTATTTT
TRBV5-1	15	.	few	TRBJ2-7	CASSLVSGSSYEQYF	TGCGCCAGCAGCTTGGTTTCGGGCAGCTCCTACGAGCAGTACTTC
TRBV25-1	15	.	.	TRBJ1-3	CASSEGGITGNTIYF	TGTGCCAGCAGTGAGGGAGGGATCACTGGAAACACCATATATTTT
TRBV7-9	15	TRBD1	.	TRBJ1-2	CASSPIGTGEYGYTF	TGTGCCAGCAGCCCCATCGGGACAGGGGAATATGGCTACACCTTC
TRBV29-1	14	TRBD2	few	TRBJ2-1	CSVGGSGDYNEQFF	TGCAGCGTTGGGGGTAGCGGGGATTACAATGAGCAGTTCTTC
TRBV7-9	16	.	.	TRBJ2-1	CASSLAPEINYNEQFF	TGTGCCAGCAGCTTAGCGCCGGAGATTAACTACAATGAGCAGTTCTTC
TRBV10-3	13	.	few	TRBJ2-5	CATLGGRGETQYF	TGTGCCACCCTCGGGGGGCGAGGAGAGACCCAGTACTTC
TRBV9	15	.	few	TRBJ2-7	CASSVAAGQSYEQYF	TGTGCCAGCAGCGTAGCGGCGGGGCAATCCTACGAGCAGTACTTC
TRBV2	14	.	few	TRBJ2-6	CASSEEAGANVLTF	TGTGCCAGCAGTGAGGAAGCTGGGGCCAACGTCCTGACTTTC
TRBV19	14	TRBD1	few	TRBJ1-2	CATDTKGQPYGYTF	TGTGCCACCGATACCAAGGGACAGCCCTATGGCTACACCTTC
TRBV14	13	.	few	TRBJ1-2	CASSQDRGYGYTF	TGTGCCAGCAGCCAAGATCGGGGCTATGGCTACACCTTC
TRBV6-5	15	TRBD1	few	TRBJ2-7	CASSYGAGGRSEQYF	TGTGCCAGCAGTTACGGGGCAGGGGGTCGCAGCGAGCAGTACTTC
TRBV30	14	.	.	TRBJ1-5	CAWRGPSGHQPQHF	TGTGCCTGGAGGGGGCCATCGGGGCATCAGCCCCAGCATTTT
TRBV7-9	13	.	.	TRBJ2-2	CASRSANTGELFF	TGTGCCAGCAGAAGCGCGAACACCGGGGAGCTGTTTTTT
TRBV7-9	13	.	.	TRBJ2-1	CAGMTVSYNEQFF	TGTGCCGGTATGACAGTCTCCTACAATGAGCAGTTCTTC
TRBV6-5	15	.	few	TRBJ2-5	CASTPLEGGRETQYF	TGTGCCAGCACCCCACTAGAGGGGGGCCGGGAGACCCAGTACTTC
TRBV19	15	TRBD1	few	TRBJ2-1	CASGEQGSGHNEQFF	TGTGCCAGTGGAGAACAGGGGTCCGGCCACAATGAGCAGTTCTTC
TRBV19	15	TRBD1	.	TRBJ1-4	CASSTAGTGWEKLFF	TGTGCCAGTAGTACTGCAGGGACAGGCTGGGAAAAACTGTTTTTT
TRBV9	13	.	.	TRBJ1-2	CASSPLSNYGYTF	TGTGCCAGCAGCCCATTAAGTAACTATGGCTACACCTTC
TRBV5-1	14	TRBD1	few	TRBJ2-3	CASSFGQGQDTQYF	TGCGCCAGCAGCTTTGGACAGGGGCAAGATACGCAGTATTTT
TRBV6-1	15	TRBD1	.	TRBJ2-1	CASNRQGNSYNEQFF	TGTGCCAGCAATAGACAGGGGAATAGCTACAATGAGCAGTTCTTC
TRBV9	15	.	few	TRBJ2-2	CASSVEYRAAGELFF	TGTGCCAGCAGCGTAGAATACAGGGCGGCCGGGGAGCTGTTTTTT
TRBV7-8	14	TRBD1	.	TRBJ1-1	CASSQMTGGTEAFF	TGTGCCAGCAGCCAAATGACAGGGGGCACTGAAGCTTTCTTT
TRBV28	12	TRBD1	.	TRBJ1-2	CASTDRGLGYTF	TGTGCCAGCACCGACAGGGGCTTAGGCTACACCTTC
TRBV11-2	13	.	.	TRBJ2-7	CASSPRRGREQYF	TGTGCCAGCAGCCCGAGGCGGGGCCGCGAGCAGTACTTC
TRBV7-9	16	.	.	TRBJ2-7	CASSLVAGRTSYEQYF	TGTGCCAGCAGCTTAGTTGCGGGGAGAACTTCCTACGAGCAGTACTTC
TRBV5-1	14	TRBD1	.	TRBJ1-1	CASSRDSSNTEAFF	TGCGCCAGCAGCAGGGACAGCAGTAACACTGAAGCTTTCTTT
TRBV28	14	TRBD2	few	TRBJ2-1	CASSFDGGRYEQFF	TGTGCCAGCAGTTTCGACGGGGGGAGGTATGAGCAGTTCTTC
TRBV18	16	.	few	TRBJ1-5	CASSHEMAGGNQPQHF	TGTGCCAGCTCCCACGAGATGGCAGGGGGCAATCAGCCCCAGCATTTT
TRBV5-4	15	TRBD1	.	TRBJ1-2	CASSDPKGANYGYTF	TGTGCCAGCAGCGATCCGAAGGGGGCGAACTATGGCTACACCTTC
TRBV9	18	.	.	TRBJ2-6	CASSGPGQPDSGANVLTF	TGTGCCAGCAGCGGTCCGGGACAACCTGACTCTGGGGCCAACGTCCTGACTTTC
TRBV7-8	17	.	.	TRBJ2-5	CASSSRDPGVGQETQYF	TGTGCCAGCAGTTCACGGGATCCCGGTGTGGGGCAAGAGACCCAGTACTTC
TRBV9	14	.	.	TRBJ1-3	CASSVSDSGNTIYF	TGTGCCAGCAGCGTATCCGATTCCGGAAACACCATATATTTT
TRBV14	16	.	few	TRBJ2-7	CASSQGALAQIYEQYF	TGTGCCAGCAGCCAAGGAGCGTTAGCCCAGATCTACGAGCAGTACTTC
TRBV7-9	14	.	few	TRBJ2-1	CASSLKWGYNEQFF	TGTGCCAGCAGCTTAAAGTGGGGGTACAATGAGCAGTTCTTC
TRBV19	13	TRBD1	few	TRBJ2-5	CASSVGQGTTQYF	TGTGCCAGTAGTGTCGGACAGGGCACGACCCAGTACTTC
TRBV5-1	14	.	.	TRBJ2-1	CASSSGLVYNEQFF	TGCGCCAGCAGCTCAGGACTCGTGTACAATGAGCAGTTCTTC
TRBV27	13	.	.	TRBJ2-5	CASSLVRKETQYF	TGTGCCAGCAGTTTGGTCAGAAAAGAGACCCAGTACTTC
TRBV7-9	13	TRBD1	.	TRBJ1-2	CASNPGQGFGYTF	TGTGCCAGCAACCCGGGACAGGGGTTTGGCTACACCTTC
TRBV25-1	13	TRBD2	few	TRBJ2-3	CASRLAGADTQYF	TGTGCCAGCAGACTAGCGGGGGCGGATACGCAGTATTTT
TRBV9	14	.	.	TRBJ1-3	CASSVETAGNTIYF	TGTGCCAGCAGCGTAGAGACAGCAGGAAACACCATATATTTT
TRBV30	13	.	.	TRBJ2-2	CAQGPGGTGELFF	TGTGCCCAGGGGCCCGGGGGCACCGGGGAGCTGTTTTTT
TRBV7-9	13	.	.	TRBJ2-5	CASSHPQQETQYF	TGTGCCAGCAGCCACCCCCAACAAGAGACCCAGTACTTC
TRBV9	14	TRBD1	.	TRBJ1-6	CASSGDRGTSPLHF	TGTGCCAGCAGCGGGGACAGGGGTACCTCACCCCTCCACTTT
TRBV6-5	16	TRBD2	.	TRBJ2-7	CASSLRTSGGPYEQYF	TGTGCCAGCAGTTTACGGACTAGCGGGGGTCCGTACGAGCAGTACTTC
TRBV29-1	14	.	.	TRBJ2-1	CSVGAQVLGIEQFF	TGCAGCGTTGGGGCGCAGGTTTTGGGGATTGAGCAGTTCTTC